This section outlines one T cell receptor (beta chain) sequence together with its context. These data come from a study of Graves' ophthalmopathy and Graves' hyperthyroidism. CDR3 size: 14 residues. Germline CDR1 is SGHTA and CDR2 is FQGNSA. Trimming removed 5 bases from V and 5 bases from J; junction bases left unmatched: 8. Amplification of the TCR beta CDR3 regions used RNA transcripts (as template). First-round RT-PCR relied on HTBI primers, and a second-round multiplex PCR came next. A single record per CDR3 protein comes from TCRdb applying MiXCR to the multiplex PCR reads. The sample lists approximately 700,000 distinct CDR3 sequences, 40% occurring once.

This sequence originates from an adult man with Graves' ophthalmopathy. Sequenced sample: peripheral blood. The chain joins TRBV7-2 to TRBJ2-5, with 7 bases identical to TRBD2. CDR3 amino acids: CASSVVGEGETQYF. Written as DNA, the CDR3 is TGTGCCAGCAGCGTTGTGGGGGAGGGGGAGACCCAGTACTTC.